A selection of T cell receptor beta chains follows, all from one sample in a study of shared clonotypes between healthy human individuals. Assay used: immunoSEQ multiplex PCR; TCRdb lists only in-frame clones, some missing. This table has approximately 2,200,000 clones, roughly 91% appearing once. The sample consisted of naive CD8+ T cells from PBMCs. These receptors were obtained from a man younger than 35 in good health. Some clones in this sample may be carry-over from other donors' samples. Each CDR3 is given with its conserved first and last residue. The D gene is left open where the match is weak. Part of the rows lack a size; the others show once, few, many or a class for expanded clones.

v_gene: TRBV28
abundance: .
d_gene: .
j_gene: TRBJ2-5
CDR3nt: TGTGCCAGCAGTTTAATTTCAGCAGAGACCCAGTACTTC
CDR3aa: CASSLISAETQYF

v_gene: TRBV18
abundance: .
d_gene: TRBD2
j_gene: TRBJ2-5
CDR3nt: TGTGCCAGCTCACCACCGATAGCGGGACCTTACCTCTTCCAAGAGACCCAGTACTTC
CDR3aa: CASSPPIAGPYLFQETQYF

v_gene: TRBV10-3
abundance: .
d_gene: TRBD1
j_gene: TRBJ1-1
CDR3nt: TGTGCCATCAGTGAGGCTGGGGACAGGGTGAACACTGAAGCTTTCTTT
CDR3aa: CAISEAGDRVNTEAFF

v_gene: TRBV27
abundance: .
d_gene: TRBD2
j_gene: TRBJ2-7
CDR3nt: TGTGCCAGCAGTTTATCGGCAGCGGGACCCTACGAGCAGTACTTC
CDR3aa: CASSLSAAGPYEQYF

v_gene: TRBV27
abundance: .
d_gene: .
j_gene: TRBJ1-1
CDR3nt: TGTGCCAGCAGGGGCAGAGTGAACACTGAAGCTTTCTTT
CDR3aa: CASRGRVNTEAFF

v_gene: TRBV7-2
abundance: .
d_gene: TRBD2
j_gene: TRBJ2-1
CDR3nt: TGTGCCAGCAGCCCCCGAGGAGCGGGAGGCTACTACAATGAGCAGTTCTTC
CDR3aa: CASSPRGAGGYYNEQFF

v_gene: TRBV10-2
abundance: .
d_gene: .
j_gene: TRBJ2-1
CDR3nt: TGCGCCAGCAGTGAAACTAGCTCCTACAATGAGCAGTTCTTC
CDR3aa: CASSETSSYNEQFF

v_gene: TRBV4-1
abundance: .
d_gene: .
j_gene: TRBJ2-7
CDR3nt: TGCGCCAGCAGCCAAGTCCAGAGACTCGCCTACGAGCAGTACTTC
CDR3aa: CASSQVQRLAYEQYF

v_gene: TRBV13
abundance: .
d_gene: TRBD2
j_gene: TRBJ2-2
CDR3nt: TGTGCCAGCAGCTTCCGAGGAGCGGGAGGGCCGACCGGGGAGCTGTTTTTT
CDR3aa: CASSFRGAGGPTGELFF

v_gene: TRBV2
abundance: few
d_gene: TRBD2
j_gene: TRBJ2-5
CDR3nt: TGTGCCAGCAGTGATAGGCTAGCGGCTGTCCAAGAGACCCAGTACTTC
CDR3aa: CASSDRLAAVQETQYF

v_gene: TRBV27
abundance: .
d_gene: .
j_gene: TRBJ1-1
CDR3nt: TGTGCCAGCAGCCCGGGGGGGCTTGAAGCTTTCTTT
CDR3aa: CASSPGGLEAFF

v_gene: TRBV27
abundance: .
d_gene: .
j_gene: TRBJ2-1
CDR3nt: TGTGCCAGCGGCCCAAACTACAATGAGCAGTTCTTC
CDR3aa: CASGPNYNEQFF

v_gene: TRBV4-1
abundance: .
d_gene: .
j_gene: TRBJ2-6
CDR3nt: TGCGCCAGCAGCCAAGATCCCATTGTAGGCTCTGGGGCCAACGTCCTGACTTTC
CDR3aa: CASSQDPIVGSGANVLTF

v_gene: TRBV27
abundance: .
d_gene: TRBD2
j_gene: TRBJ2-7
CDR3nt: TGTGCCAGCACTTCCGGGACTAGTCAGTACGAGCAGTACTTC
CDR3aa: CASTSGTSQYEQYF

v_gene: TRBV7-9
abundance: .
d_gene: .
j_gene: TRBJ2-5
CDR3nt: TGTGCCAGCGTGGCAGATGGGGGGTCGAAGACCCAGTACTTC
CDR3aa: CASVADGGSKTQYF

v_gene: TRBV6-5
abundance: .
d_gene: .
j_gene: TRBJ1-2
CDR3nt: TGTGCCAGCAGTTACGGTGGGCACCGTGGTGGCTACACCTTC
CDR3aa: CASSYGGHRGGYTF

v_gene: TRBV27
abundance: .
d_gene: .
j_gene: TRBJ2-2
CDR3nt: TGTGCCAGCAGTTTTCTCGGCGGGGAGCTGTTTTTT
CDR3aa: CASSFLGGELFF

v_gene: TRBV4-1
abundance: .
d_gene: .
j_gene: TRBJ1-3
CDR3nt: TGCGCCAGCAGCCAGGGACGGTTCTCTGGAAACACCATATATTTT
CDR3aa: CASSQGRFSGNTIYF

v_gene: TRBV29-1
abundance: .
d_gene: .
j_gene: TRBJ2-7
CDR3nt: TGCAGCGTCAGGGGGGGGGATTCCGAGCAGTACTTC
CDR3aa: CSVRGGDSEQYF

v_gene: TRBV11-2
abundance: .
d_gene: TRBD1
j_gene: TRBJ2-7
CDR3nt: TGTGCCAGCAGCTTAGCGGGGTTAGGGACAGGGCTATACGAGCAGTACTTC
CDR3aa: CASSLAGLGTGLYEQYF

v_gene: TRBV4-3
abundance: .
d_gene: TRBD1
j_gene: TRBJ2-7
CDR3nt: TGCGCCAGCAGCATCGACAGGGGGCCCACCTACGAGCAGTACTTC
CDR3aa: CASSIDRGPTYEQYF

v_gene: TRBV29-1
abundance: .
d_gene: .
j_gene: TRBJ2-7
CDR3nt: TGCAGCGTTGAGGTCCCGAGCTCCTACGAGCAGTACTTC
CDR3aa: CSVEVPSSYEQYF

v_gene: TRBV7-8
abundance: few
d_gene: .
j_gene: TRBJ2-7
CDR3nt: TGTGCCAGCAGCGTACTCGGGGGAACCTACGAGCAGTACTTC
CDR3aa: CASSVLGGTYEQYF

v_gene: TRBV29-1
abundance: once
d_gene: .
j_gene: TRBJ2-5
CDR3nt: TGCAGCGTTGAGGGGGGGGCCCAAGAGACCCAGTACTTC
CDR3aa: CSVEGGAQETQYF

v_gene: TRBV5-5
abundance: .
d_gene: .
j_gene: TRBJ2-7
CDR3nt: TGTGCCAGCAGCTTTGGGGGTGCCTACGAGCAGTACTTC
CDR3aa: CASSFGGAYEQYF

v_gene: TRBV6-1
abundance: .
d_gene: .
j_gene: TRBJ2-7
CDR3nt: TGTGCCAGCGGGGGGGCGGGACCCTACGAGCAGTACTTC
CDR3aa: CASGGAGPYEQYF

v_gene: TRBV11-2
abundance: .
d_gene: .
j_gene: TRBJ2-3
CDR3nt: TGTGCCAGCAGCTTATACGGGAGAGGGCCAGATACGCAGTATTTT
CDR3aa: CASSLYGRGPDTQYF

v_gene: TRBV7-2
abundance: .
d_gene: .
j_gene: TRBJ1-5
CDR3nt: TGTGCCAGCAGCTTCAGTAATAGCAATCAGCCCCAGCATTTT
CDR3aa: CASSFSNSNQPQHF

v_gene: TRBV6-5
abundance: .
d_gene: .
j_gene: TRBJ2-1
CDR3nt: TGTGCCAGCAGTTACTCGATTACGACTATCTACAATGAGCAGTTCTTC
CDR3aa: CASSYSITTIYNEQFF

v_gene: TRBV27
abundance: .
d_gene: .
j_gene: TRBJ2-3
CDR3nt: TGTGCCAGCAGTTTATACGACCCGACAGATACGCAGTATTTT
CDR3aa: CASSLYDPTDTQYF

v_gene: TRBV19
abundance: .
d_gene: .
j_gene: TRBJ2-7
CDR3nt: TGTGCCAGTAGTACTTCCAGGGCCACCTACGAGCAGTACTTC
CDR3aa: CASSTSRATYEQYF

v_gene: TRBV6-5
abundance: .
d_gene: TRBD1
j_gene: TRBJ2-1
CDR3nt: TGTGCCAGCAGGAACAGGGGATACTCCTACAATGAGCAGTTCTTC
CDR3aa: CASRNRGYSYNEQFF

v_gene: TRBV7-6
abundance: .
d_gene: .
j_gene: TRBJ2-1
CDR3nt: TGTGCCAGCAGCTTAGCGCCGTTCGTTAAGGTTTCAGGCAATGAGCAGTTCTTC
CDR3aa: CASSLAPFVKVSGNEQFF

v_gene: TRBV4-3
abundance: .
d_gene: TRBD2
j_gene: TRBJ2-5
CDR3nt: TGCGCCAGCAGCCAAGACCAACCGGGACTAGCGGGAGTAGAGACCCAGTACTTC
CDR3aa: CASSQDQPGLAGVETQYF

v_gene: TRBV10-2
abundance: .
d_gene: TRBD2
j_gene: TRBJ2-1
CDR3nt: TGCGCCAGCAGTGCCGCCGGCGGGAGCGGGAATGAGCAGTTCTTC
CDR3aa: CASSAAGGSGNEQFF

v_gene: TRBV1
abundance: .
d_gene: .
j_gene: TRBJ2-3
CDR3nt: TGCACCAGCAGCCAATCTAAGCGAAGTCTTCCAGATTGCACAGATACGCAGTATTTT
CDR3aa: CTSSQSKRSLPDCTDTQYF

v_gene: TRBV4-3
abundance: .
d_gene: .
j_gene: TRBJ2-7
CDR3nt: TGCGCCAGCAGCCAGGACTTGCGCACCCCGCTGGAGCAGTACTTC
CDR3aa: CASSQDLRTPLEQYF

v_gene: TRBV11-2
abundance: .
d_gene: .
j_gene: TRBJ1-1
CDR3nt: TGTGCCAGCAGCTTAGACAGGCGGGGTACTGCCGCAAACACTGAAGCTTTCTTT
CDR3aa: CASSLDRRGTAANTEAFF

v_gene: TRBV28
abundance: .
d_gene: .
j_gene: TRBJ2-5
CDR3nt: TGTGCCAGCAGTTTTCTGAGGGGTGGGGAGACCCAGTACTTC
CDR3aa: CASSFLRGGETQYF

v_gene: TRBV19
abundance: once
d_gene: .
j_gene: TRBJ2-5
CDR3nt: TGTGCCAGTAGTATTGCGGCAGGGCCACGGAGGGCCCAGTACTTC
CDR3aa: CASSIAAGPRRAQYF